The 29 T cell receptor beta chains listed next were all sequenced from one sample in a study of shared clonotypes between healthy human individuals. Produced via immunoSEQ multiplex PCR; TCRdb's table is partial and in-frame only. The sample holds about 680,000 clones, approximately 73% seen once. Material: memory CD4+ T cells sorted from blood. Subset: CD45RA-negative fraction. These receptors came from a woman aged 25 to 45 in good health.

The CDR3 protein is CASRPTGIREQYF. The CDR3 DNA sequence: TGTGCCAGCAGACCAACAGGGATACGGGAGCAGTACTTC. J is TRBJ2-7 and V is TRBV28, with TRBD1 as a possible D gene (6 bases). CDR1 MDHEN and CDR2 SYDVKM come from the germline V gene. Trimming pared 6 bases from V and 7 bases from J, leaving 16 bases between. The CDR3 is 13 residues long.

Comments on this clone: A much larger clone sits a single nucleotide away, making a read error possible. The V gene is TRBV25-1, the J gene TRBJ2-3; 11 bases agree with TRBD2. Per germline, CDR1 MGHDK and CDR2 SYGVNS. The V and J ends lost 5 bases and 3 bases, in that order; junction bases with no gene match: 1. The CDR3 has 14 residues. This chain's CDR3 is CASSPSGRTDTQYF. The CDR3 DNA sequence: TGTGCCAGCAGTCCTAGCGGGAGGACAGATACGCAGTATTTT.

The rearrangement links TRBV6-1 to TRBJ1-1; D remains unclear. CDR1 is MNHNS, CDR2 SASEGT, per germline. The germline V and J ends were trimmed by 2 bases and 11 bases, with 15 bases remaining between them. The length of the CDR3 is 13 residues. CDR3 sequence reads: CASSELIKLKAFF. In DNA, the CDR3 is TGTGCCAGCAGTGAATTAATAAAACTGAAGGCTTTCTTT.

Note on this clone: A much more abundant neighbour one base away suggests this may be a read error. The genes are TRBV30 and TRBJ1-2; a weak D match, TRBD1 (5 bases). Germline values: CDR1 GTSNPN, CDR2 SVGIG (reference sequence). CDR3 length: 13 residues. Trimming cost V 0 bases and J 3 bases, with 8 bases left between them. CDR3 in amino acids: CAWSVQVDYGYTF. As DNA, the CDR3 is TGTGCCTGGAGTGTACAGGTGGACTATGGCTACACCTTC.

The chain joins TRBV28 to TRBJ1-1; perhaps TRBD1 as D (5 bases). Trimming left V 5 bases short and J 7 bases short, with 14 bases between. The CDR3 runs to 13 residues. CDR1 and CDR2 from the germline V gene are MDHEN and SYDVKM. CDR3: CASSLRRRGEAFF. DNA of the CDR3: TGTGCCAGCAGTCTGCGGCGGAGGGGTGAAGCTTTCTTT.

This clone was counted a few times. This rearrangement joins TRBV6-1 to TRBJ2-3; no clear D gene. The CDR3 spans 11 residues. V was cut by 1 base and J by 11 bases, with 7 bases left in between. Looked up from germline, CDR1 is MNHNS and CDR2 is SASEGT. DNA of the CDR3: TGTGCCAGCAGTGAAGGGGCGGAGCAGTATTTT. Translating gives CASSEGAEQYF.

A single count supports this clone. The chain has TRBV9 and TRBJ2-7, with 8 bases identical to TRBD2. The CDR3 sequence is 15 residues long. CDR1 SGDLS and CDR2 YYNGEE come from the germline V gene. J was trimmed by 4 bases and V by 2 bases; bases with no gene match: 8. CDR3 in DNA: TGTGCCAGCAGCGTGAGTAGCGGGGCCAATTACGAGCAGTACTTC. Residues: CASSVSSGANYEQYF.

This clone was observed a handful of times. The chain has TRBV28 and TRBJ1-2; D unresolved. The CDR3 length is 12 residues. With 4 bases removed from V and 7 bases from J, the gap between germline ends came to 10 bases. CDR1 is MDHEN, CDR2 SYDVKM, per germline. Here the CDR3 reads CASSYNSRGYTF. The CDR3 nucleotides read TGTGCCAGCAGTTATAACTCCCGTGGCTACACCTTC.

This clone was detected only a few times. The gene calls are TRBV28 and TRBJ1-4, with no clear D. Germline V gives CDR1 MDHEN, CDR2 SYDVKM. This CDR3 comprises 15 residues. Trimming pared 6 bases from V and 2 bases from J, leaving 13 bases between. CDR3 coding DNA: TGTGCCAGCAGCCGCCCCTCGGCCACTAATGAAAAACTGTTTTTT. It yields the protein CASSRPSATNEKLFF.

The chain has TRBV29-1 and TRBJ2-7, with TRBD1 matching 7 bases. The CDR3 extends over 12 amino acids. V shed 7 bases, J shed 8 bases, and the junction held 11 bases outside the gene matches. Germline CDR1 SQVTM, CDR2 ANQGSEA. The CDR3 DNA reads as TGCAGCGGCCGATCCGGACAGGAGAAGCAGTACTTC. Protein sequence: CSGRSGQEKQYF.

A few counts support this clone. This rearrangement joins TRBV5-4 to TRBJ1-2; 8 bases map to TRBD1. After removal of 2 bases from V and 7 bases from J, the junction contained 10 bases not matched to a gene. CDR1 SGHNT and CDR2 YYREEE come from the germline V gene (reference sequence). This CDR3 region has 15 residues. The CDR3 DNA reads TGTGCCAGCAGCTTAGGACAGGGAGACATCGGTGGCTACACCTTC. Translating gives CASSLGQGDIGGYTF. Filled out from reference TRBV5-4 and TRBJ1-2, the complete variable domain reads ETGVTQSPTHLIKTRGQQVTLRCSSQSGHNTVSWYQQALGQGPQFIFQYYREEENGRGNFPPRFSGLQFPNYSSELNVNALELDDSALYLCASSLGQGDIGGYTFGSGTRLTVV.

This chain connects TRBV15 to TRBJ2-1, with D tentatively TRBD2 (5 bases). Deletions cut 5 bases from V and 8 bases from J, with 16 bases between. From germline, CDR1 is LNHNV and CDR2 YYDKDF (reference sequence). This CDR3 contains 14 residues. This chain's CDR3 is CATSGLLAWDEQFF. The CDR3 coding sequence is TGTGCCACCAGCGGACTTCTAGCTTGGGATGAGCAGTTCTTC.

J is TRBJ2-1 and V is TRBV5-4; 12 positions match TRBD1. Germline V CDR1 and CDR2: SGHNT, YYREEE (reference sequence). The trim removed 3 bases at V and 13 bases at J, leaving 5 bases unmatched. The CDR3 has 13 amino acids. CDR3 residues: CASSWDRGLFQFF. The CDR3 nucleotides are TGTGCCAGCAGCTGGGACAGGGGGCTTTTCCAGTTCTTC.

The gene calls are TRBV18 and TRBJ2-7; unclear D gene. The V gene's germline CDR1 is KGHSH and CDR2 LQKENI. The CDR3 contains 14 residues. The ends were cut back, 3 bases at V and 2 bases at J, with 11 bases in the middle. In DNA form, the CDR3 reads TGTGCCAGCTCACCTCCCGAACCTCCCTACGAGCAGTACTTC. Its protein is CASSPPEPPYEQYF.

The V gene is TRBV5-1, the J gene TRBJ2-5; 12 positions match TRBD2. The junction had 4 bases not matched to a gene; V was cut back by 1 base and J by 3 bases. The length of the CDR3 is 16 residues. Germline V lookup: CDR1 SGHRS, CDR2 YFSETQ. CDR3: CASSLLAGGPKETQYF. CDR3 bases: TGCGCCAGCAGCTTGCTAGCGGGAGGGCCGAAAGAGACCCAGTACTTC.

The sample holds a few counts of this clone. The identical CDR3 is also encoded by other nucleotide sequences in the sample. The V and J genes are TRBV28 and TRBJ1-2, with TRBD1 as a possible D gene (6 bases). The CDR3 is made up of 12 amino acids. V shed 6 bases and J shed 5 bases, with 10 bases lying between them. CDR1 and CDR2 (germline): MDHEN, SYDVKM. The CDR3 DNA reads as TGTGCCAGCAGCCGACAGGATTATGGCTACACCTTC. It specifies CASSRQDYGYTF.

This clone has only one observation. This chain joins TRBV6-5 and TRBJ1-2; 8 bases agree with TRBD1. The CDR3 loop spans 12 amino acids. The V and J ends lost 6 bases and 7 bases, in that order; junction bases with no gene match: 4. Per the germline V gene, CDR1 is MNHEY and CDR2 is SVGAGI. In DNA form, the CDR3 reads TGTGCCAGCAGGACAGGGGACGGTGGCTACACCTTC. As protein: CASRTGDGGYTF.

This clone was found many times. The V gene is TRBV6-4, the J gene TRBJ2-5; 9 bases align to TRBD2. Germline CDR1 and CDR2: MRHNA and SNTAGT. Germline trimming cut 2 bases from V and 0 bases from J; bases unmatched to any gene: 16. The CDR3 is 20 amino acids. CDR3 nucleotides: TGTGCCAGCAGTGACATATATTCGGGACTAGCAACTTGGTACCAAGAGACCCAGTACTTC. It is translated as CASSDIYSGLATWYQETQYF.

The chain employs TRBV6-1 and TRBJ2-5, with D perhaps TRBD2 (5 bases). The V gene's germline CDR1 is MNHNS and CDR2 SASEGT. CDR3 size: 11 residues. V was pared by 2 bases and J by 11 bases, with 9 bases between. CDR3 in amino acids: CASSEIREQYF. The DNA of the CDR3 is TGTGCCAGCAGTGAAATTAGGGAGCAGTACTTC.

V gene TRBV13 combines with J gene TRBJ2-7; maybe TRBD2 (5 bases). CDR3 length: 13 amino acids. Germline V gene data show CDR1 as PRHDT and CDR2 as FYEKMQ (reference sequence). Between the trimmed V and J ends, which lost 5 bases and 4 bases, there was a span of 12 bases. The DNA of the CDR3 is TGTGCCAGCAGCCCCCAAGGGAGATACGAGCAGTACTTC. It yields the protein CASSPQGRYEQYF. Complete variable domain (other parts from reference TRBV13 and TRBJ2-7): AAGVIQSPRHLIKEKRETATLKCYPIPRHDTVYWYQQGPGQDPQFLISFYEKMQSDKGSIPDRFSAQQFSDYHSELNMSSLELGDSALYFCASSPQGRYEQYFGPGTRLTVT.

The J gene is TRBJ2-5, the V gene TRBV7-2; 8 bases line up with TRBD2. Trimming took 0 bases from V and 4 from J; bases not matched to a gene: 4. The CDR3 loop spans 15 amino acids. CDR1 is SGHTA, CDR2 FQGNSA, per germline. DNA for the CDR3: TGTGCCAGCAGCTTAGCGCGGCTAGCGGGAGAGACCCAGTACTTC. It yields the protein CASSLARLAGETQYF.

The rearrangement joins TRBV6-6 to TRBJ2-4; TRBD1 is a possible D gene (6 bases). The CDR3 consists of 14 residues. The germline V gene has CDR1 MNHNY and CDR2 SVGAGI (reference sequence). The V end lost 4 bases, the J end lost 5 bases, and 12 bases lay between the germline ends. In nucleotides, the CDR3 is TGTGCCAGCAGTTCCGGACAGCCGGAAAACATTCAGTACTTC. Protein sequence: CASSSGQPENIQYF.

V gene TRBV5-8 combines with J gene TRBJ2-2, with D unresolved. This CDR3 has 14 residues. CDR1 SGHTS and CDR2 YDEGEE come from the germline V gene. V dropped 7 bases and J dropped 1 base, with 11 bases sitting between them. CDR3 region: CASFRRLNTGELFF. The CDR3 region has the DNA TGTGCCAGCTTTCGGCGGTTGAACACCGGGGAGCTGTTTTTT.

In nucleotides, the CDR3 is TGTGCCAGCAGCCCGGCCCACAGGGGGTACGAGCAGTACTTC. Its protein is CASSPAHRGYEQYF. V usage is TRBV6-5 and J usage is TRBJ2-7; TRBD1 matches at 8 bases. Germline V gene sequence: CDR1 MNHEY, CDR2 SVGAGI. V gave up 6 bases and J gave up 4 bases; unmatched junction bases: 8. CDR3 size: 14 residues.

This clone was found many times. CDR3 in DNA: TGTGCCAGCAGCAAAGCCGGACAGGTTCGGTACGAGCAGTACTTC. The encoded protein is CASSKAGQVRYEQYF. V is TRBV21-1 and J is TRBJ2-7; TRBD1 is the table's D call and was not checked against the DNA. TRBV21-1 is labeled a pseudogene. This CDR3 has 15 residues.

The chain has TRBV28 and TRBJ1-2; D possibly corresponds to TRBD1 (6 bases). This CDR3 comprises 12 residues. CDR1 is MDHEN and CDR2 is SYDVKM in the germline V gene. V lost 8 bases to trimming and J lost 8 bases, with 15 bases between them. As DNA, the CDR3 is TGTGCCAGCGTAGGGGGGCTTGTCGGCTACACCTTC. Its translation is CASVGGLVGYTF.

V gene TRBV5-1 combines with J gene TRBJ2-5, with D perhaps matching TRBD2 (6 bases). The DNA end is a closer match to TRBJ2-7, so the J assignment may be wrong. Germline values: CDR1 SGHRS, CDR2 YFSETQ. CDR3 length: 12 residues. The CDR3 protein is CASSVGGYEQYF. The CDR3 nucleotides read TGCGCCAGCAGTGTGGGGGGTTACGAGCAGTACTTC.

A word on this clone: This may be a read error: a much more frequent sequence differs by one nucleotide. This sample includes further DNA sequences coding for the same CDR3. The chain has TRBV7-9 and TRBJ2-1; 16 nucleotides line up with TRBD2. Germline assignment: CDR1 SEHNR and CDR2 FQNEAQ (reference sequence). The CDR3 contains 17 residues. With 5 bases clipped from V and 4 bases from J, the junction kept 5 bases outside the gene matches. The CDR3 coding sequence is TGTGCCAGCAGCCCGGGACTAGCGGGAGGGCCTTACAATGAGCAGTTCTTC. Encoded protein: CASSPGLAGGPYNEQFF.

The CDR3 loop is CASTSGGLRDQPQHF. The CDR3 region has the DNA TGTGCCAGCACATCAGGGGGCCTTCGGGATCAGCCCCAGCATTTT. The chain employs TRBV2 and TRBJ1-5; TRBD1 aligns across 8 bases. V was clipped by 7 bases and J by 5 bases; unmatched bases: 10. The CDR3 has 15 residues. Germline lookup yields CDR1 SNHLY and CDR2 FYNNEI.